This TCR beta chain comes out of a study of blood T cells in healthy people across ages. Using a J-beta primer mix together with a sample-barcoded 5' primer, a second PCR was run for about 6 to 11 cycles. TCRdb itself ran the 5' RACE reads through MiXCR, one entry per CDR3 protein. The sample has 1.4 million or so distinct CDR3 sequences; 35% to 45% are singletons. This clonotype was obtained from a woman aged 18-29 years in good health. Sequenced material: blood.

This chain's CDR3 is CASTRVAGGTDTQYF. The CDR3 coding sequence is TGCGCCAGCACCCGGGTAGCGGGAGGGACAGATACGCAGTATTTT. This chain joins TRBV5-1 and TRBJ2-3, with 11 bases lining up with TRBD2. V dropped 6 bases and J dropped 3; count of bases not matched to a gene: 6. This CDR3 region has 15 residues. Germline CDR1 is SGHRS and CDR2 is YFSETQ.